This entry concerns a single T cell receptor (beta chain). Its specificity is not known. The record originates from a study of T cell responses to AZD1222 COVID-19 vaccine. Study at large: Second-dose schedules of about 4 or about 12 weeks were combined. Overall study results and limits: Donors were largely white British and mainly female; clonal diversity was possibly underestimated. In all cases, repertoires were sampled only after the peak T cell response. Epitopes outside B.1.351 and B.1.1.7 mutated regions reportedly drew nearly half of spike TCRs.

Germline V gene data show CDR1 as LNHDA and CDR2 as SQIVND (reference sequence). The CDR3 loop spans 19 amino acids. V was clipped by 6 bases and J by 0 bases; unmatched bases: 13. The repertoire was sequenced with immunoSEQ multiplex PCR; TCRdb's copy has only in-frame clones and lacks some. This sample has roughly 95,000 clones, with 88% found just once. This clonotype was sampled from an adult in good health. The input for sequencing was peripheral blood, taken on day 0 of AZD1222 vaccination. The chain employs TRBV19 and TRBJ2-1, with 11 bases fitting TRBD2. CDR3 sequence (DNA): TGTGCCAGTAGCGGCCCCGAGACTAGCGGGACTTTCTCCTACAATGAGCAGTTCTTC. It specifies CASSGPETSGTFSYNEQFF.